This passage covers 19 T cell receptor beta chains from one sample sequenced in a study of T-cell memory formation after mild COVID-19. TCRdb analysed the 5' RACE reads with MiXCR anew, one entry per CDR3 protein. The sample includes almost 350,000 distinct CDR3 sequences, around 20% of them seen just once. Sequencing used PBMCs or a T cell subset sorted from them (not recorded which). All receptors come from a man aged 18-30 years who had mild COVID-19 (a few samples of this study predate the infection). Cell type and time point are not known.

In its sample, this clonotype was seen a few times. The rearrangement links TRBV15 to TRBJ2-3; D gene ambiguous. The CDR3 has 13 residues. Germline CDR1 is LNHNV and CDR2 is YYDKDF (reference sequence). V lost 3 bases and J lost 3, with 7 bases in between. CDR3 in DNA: TGTGCCACCAGCAGTCTCGTTACAGATACGCAGTATTTT. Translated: CATSSLVTDTQYF. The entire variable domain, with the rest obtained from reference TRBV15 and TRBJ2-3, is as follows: DAMVIQNPRYQVTQFGKPVTLSCSQTLNHNVMYWYQQKSSQAPKLLFHYYDKDFNNEADTPDNFQSRRPNTSFCFLDIRSPGLGDTAMYLCATSSLVTDTQYFGPGTRLTVL.

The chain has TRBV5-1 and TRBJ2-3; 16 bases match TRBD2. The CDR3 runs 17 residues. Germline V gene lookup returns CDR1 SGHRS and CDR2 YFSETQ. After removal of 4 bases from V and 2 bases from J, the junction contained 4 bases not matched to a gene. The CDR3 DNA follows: TGCGCCAGCAGCACTGGGACTAGCGGGGGGGTCACAGATACGCAGTATTTT. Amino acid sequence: CASSTGTSGGVTDTQYF.

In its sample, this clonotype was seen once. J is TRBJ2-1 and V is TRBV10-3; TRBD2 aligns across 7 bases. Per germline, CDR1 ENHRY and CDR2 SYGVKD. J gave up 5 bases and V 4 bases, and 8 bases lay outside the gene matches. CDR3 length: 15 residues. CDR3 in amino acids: CAISGPGLPNNEQFF. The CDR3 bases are TGTGCCATCAGTGGCCCGGGACTACCTAACAATGAGCAGTTCTTC.

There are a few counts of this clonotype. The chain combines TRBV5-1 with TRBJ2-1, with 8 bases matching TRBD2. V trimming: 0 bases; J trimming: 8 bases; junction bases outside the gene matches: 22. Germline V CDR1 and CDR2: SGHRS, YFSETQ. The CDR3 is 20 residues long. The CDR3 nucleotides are TGCGCCAGCAGCTTGGAACCGTGGGGCCAGCGGGGGCTAACAGACGATGAGCAGTTCTTC. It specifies CASSLEPWGQRGLTDDEQFF.

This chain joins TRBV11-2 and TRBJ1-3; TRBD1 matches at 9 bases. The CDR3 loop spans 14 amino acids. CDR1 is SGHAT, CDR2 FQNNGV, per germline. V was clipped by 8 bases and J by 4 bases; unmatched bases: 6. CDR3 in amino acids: CASEPGQGGNTIYF. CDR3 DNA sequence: TGTGCCAGCGAACCGGGACAGGGAGGAAACACCATATATTTT.

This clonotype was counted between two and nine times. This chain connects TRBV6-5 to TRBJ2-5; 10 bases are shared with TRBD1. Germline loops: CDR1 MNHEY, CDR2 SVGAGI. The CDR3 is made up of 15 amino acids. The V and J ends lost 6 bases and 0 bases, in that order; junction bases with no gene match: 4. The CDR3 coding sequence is TGTGCCAGCAGCTTGACAGGGGGCAACCAAGAGACCCAGTACTTC. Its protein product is CASSLTGGNQETQYF.

CDR3 amino acids: CASSTRGEETQYF. The CDR3 nucleotides are TGTGCCAGCAGTACCCGGGGAGAAGAGACCCAGTACTTC. The rearrangement joins TRBV2 to TRBJ2-5, with D possibly TRBD2 on 5 matching bases. V lost 5 bases and J lost 3, with 10 bases in between. Germline V gives CDR1 SNHLY, CDR2 FYNNEI. This CDR3 is built from 13 residues.

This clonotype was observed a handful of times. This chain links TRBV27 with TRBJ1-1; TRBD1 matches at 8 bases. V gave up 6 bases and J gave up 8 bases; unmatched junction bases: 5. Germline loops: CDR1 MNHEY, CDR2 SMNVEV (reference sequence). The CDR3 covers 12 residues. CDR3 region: CASSGWTGEAFF. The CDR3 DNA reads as TGTGCCAGCAGCGGATGGACAGGGGAAGCTTTCTTT.

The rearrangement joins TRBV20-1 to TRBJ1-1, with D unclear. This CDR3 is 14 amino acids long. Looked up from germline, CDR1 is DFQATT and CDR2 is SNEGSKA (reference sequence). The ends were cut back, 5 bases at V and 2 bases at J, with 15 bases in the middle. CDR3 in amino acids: CSALEGHANTEAFF. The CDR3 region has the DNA TGCAGTGCTCTAGAGGGTCACGCAAACACTGAAGCTTTCTTT.

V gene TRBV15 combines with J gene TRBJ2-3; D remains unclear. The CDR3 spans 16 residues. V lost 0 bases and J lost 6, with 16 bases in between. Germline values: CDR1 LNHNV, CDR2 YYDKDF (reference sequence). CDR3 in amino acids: CATSRDHPRVLDTQYF. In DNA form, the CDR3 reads TGTGCCACCAGCAGAGATCACCCAAGGGTCCTCGATACGCAGTATTTT.

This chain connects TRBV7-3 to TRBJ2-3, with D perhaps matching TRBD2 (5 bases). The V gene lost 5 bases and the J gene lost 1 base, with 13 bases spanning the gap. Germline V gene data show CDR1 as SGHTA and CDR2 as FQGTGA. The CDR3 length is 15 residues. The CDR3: CASSPGFAGTDTQYF. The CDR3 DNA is TGTGCCAGCAGCCCGGGGTTTGCTGGCACAGATACGCAGTATTTT.

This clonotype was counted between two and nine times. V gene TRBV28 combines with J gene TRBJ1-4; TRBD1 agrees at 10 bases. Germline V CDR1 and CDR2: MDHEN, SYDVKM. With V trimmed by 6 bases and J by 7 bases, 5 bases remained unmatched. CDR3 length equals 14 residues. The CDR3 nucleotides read TGTGCCAGCAGCCTGACAGGGGGCAGTGAAAAACTGTTTTTT. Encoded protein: CASSLTGGSEKLFF.

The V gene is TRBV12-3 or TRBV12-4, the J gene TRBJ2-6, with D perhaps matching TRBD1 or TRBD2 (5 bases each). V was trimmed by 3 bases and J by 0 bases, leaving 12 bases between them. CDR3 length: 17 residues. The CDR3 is CASSLAGASSGANVLTF. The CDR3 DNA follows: TGTGCCAGCAGTTTGGCCGGGGCGAGCTCTGGGGCCAACGTCCTGACTTTC.

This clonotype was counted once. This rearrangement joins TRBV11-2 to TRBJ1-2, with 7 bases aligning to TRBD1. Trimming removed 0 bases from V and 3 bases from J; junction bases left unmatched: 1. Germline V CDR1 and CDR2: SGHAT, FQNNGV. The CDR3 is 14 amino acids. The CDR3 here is CASSLETGYYGYTF. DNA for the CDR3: TGTGCCAGCAGCTTAGAGACAGGGTACTATGGCTACACCTTC.

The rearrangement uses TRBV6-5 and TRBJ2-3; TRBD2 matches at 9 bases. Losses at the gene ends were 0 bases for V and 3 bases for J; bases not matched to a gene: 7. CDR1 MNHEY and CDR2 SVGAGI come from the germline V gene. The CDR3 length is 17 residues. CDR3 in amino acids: CASSYSIVTSGTDTQYF. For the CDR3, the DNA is TGTGCCAGCAGTTACTCGATAGTGACTAGCGGTACAGATACGCAGTATTTT.

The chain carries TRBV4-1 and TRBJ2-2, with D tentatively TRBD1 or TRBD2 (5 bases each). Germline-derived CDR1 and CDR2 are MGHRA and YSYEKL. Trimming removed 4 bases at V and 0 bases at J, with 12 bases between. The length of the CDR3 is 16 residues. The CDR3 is CASSLLTGPNTGELFF. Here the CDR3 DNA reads TGCGCCAGCAGCCTATTGACGGGGCCGAACACCGGGGAGCTGTTTTTT.

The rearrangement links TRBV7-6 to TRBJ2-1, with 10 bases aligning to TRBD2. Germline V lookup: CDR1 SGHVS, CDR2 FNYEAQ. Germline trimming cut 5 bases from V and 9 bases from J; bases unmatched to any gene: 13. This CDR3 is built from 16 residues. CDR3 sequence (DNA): TGTGCCAGCAGCCGCCCTGGTAGCGGGGGGAGGGGTGAGCAGTTCTTC. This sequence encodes CASSRPGSGGRGEQFF.

The CDR3 DNA sequence: TGTGCCAGCAGTTACGGTACTAGCGGGTTGGATGAGCAGTACGTC. Amino acid sequence: CASSYGTSGLDEQYV. The rearrangement links TRBV6-6 to TRBJ2-7; 9 nucleotides agree with TRBD2. The germline V gene encodes CDR1 MNHNY and CDR2 SVGAGI (reference sequence). The length of the CDR3 is 15 residues. With V trimmed by 2 bases and J by 7 bases, 9 bases remained unmatched.

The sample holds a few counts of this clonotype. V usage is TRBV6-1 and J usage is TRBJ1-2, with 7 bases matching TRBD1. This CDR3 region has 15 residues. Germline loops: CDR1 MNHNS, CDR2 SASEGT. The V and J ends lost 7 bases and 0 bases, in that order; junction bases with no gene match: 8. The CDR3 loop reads CASIERQGANYGYTF. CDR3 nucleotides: TGTGCCAGCATTGAGCGGCAGGGGGCTAACTATGGCTACACCTTC.